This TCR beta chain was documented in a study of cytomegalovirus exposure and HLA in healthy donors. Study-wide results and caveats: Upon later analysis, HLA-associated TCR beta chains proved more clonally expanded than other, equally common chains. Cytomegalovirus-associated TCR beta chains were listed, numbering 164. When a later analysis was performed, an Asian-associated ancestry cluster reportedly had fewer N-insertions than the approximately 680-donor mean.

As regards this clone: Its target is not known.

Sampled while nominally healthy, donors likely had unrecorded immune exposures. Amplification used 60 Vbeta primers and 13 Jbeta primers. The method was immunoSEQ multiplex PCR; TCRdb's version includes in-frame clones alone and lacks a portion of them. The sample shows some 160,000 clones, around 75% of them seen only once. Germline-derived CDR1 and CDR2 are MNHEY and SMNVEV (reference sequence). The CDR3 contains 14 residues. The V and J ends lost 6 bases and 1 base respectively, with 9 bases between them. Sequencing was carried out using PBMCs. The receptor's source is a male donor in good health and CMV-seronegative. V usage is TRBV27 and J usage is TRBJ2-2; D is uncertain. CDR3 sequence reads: CASRRSRNTGELFF. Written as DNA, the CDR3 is TGTGCCAGCAGGAGAAGTAGGAACACCGGGGAGCTGTTTTTT.